Following are 25 T cell receptor beta chains from one sample sequenced in a study of response to subunit inactivated influenza vaccine. TCRdb ran MiXCR on the RT-PCR reads and lists one entry per CDR3 protein. The data show 500,000 to 750,000 distinct CDR3 sequences, 12% to 15% seen once. Here the sequenced sample was PBMCs from blood, taken approximately 13 days after vaccination. The origin of the receptors is a man aged 45-65 years who received an inactivated influenza vaccine.

This clonotype was counted between two and nine times. The CDR3 spells CASSLSSRETQYF. In nucleotides, the CDR3 is TGTGCCAGCAGCTTATCCTCGAGAGAGACCCAGTACTTC. V usage is TRBV7-6 and J usage is TRBJ2-5; D gene unclear. CDR3 length equals 13 residues. Germline CDR1 is SGHVS and CDR2 is FNYEAQ. Trimming pared 2 bases from V and 4 bases from J, leaving 8 bases between.

This clonotype has only a few counts. CDR3 amino acids: CASSQEAGLSDTQYF. The CDR3 nucleotides read TGTGCCAGCAGCCAAGAAGCGGGGTTGTCGGATACGCAGTATTTT. The chain has TRBV3-1 and TRBJ2-3, with TRBD2 identical over 7 bases. CDR1 LGHDT and CDR2 YNNKEL come from the germline V gene (reference sequence). The CDR3 covers 15 residues. Trimming took 0 bases from V and 6 from J; bases not matched to a gene: 6.

This clonotype was recorded a few times. The chain employs TRBV12-3 or TRBV12-4 and TRBJ2-3, with TRBD2 as a possible D gene (5 bases). V shed 8 bases and J shed 0 bases, with 24 bases lying between them. This CDR3 is built from 18 residues. For the CDR3, the DNA is TGTGCCAGCGTCCGACTGGGCGAGAGGGTAGAGAGCACAGATACGCAGTATTTT. This codes for CASVRLGERVESTDTQYF.

Ten or more counts support this clonotype. The chain combines TRBV11-2 with TRBJ2-3; D gene ambiguous. Trimming removed 6 bases at V and 0 bases at J, with 7 bases between. In germline, CDR1 is SGHAT, CDR2 FQNNGV. The CDR3 covers 13 residues. CDR3 in amino acids: CASRKLSTDTQYF. CDR3 sequence (DNA): TGTGCCAGCAGGAAACTTAGCACAGATACGCAGTATTTT.

This clonotype was observed at least ten times. This chain joins TRBV12-3 or TRBV12-4 and TRBJ2-7, with a weak D call TRBD1 (6 bases). The CDR3 is 14 residues long. V was pared by 4 bases and J by 1 base, with 11 bases between. The chain's CDR3 is CASSSDRPSYEQYF. CDR3 coding DNA: TGTGCCAGCAGTTCCGACAGGCCATCCTACGAGCAGTACTTC.

This clonotype was recorded a few times. The chain carries TRBV20-1 and TRBJ2-3; tentative D call: TRBD2 (6 bases). The CDR3 contains 13 residues. Germline loops: CDR1 DFQATT, CDR2 SNEGSKA (reference sequence). Trimming took off 5 bases at V and 6 bases at J, with 15 bases between the two ends. CDR3 DNA: TGCAGTGCTGACCGGAGGGCCGGTGATACGCAGTATTTT. This gives the protein CSADRRAGDTQYF.

This clonotype was seen a handful of times. J is TRBJ2-5 and V is TRBV24-1; D is perhaps TRBD1 or TRBD2 (6 bases each). CDR1 KGHDR and CDR2 SFDVKD come from the germline V gene. The CDR3 length is 15 residues. Trimming shortened V by 3 bases and J by 2 bases, and 12 bases separated the two germline ends. The CDR3 DNA is TGTGCCACCAGTGATCGTAGGAGGGGGCAAGAGACCCAGTACTTC. The encoded protein is CATSDRRRGQETQYF.

This clonotype was seen repeatedly, ten times or more. The chain recombines TRBV15 with TRBJ2-2; 8 bases are shared with TRBD2. V gave up 0 bases and J gave up 0 bases; unmatched junction bases: 3. This CDR3 has 17 residues. Germline V lookup: CDR1 LNHNV, CDR2 YYDKDF (reference sequence). The CDR3 protein is CATSRDQTSANTGELFF. In DNA form, the CDR3 reads TGTGCCACCAGCAGAGATCAGACTAGCGCGAACACCGGGGAGCTGTTTTTT.

This clonotype was observed a handful of times. The chain links TRBV28 to TRBJ1-1; D is possibly TRBD1 (5 bases). Trimming stripped 7 bases from V and 1 base from J, with 22 bases between. Germline V gene lookup returns CDR1 MDHEN and CDR2 SYDVKM. The length of the CDR3 is 17 residues. The CDR3 region is CASTPRRGWGSNTEAFF. The CDR3 nucleotides are TGTGCCAGCACCCCGCGTCGTGGTTGGGGGTCGAACACTGAAGCTTTCTTT.

The chain is built from TRBV5-1 and TRBJ2-5; D gene unclear. V lost 0 bases and J lost 3, with 9 bases in between. The CDR3 runs to 14 residues. The germline CDR1 and CDR2 sequences are SGHRS and YFSETQ. CDR3 in amino acids: CASSLAAKKETQYF. The CDR3 nucleotides read TGCGCCAGCAGCTTGGCCGCGAAAAAAGAGACCCAGTACTTC.

The sample holds a few counts of this clonotype. The chain combines TRBV11-2 with TRBJ2-4, with TRBD2 matching over 9 bases. Germline CDR1 SGHAT, CDR2 FQNNGV. V shed 5 bases, J shed 5 bases, and the junction held 4 bases outside the gene matches. CDR3 size: 14 residues. The CDR3 region is CASSLRTSENIQYF. The CDR3, as DNA: TGTGCCAGCAGCCTAAGGACTAGCGAAAACATTCAGTACTTC.

The CDR3 protein is CASSPTVRGRGVSDTQYF. CDR3 bases: TGCGCCAGCAGCCCGACTGTCCGTGGCAGGGGGGTATCGGATACGCAGTATTTT. This chain links TRBV5-1 with TRBJ2-3; weak D call: TRBD1 (7 bases). Trimming removed 4 bases from V and 6 bases from J, with 27 bases in between. Germline V gene data show CDR1 as SGHRS and CDR2 as YFSETQ. The CDR3 is made up of 18 amino acids.

This clonotype was detected ten times or more. The chain recombines TRBV28 with TRBJ2-4; D may be TRBD2 (6 bases). CDR3 length equals 14 residues. In germline, CDR1 is MDHEN, CDR2 SYDVKM. V dropped 3 bases and J dropped 3 bases, with 9 bases sitting between them. In DNA form, the CDR3 reads TGTGCCAGCAGTTTGGGGGGAAGCAAAAACATTCAGTACTTC. Translation gives CASSLGGSKNIQYF.

The rearrangement links TRBV29-1 to TRBJ1-3, with D perhaps TRBD1 (6 bases). This CDR3 comprises 14 residues. The V end was cut by 4 bases, the J end by 2 bases, with 12 bases between. Germline assignment: CDR1 SQVTM and CDR2 ANQGSEA. The chain's CDR3 is CSVATGRPGNTIYF. CDR3 DNA sequence: TGCAGCGTTGCTACAGGGAGACCTGGAAACACCATATATTTT.

This clonotype appeared many times. The V and J genes are TRBV9 and TRBJ2-3; TRBD1 aligns across 8 bases. V trimming: 0 bases; J trimming: 3 bases; junction bases outside the gene matches: 9. The CDR3 spans 17 residues. From germline, CDR1 is SGDLS and CDR2 YYNGEE. The CDR3 region is CASSVGRQGFQTDTQYF. The CDR3 DNA reads as TGTGCCAGCAGCGTAGGACGACAGGGGTTCCAGACAGATACGCAGTATTTT.

This clonotype was counted a few times. This sequence joins TRBV6-5 and TRBJ1-1; D is perhaps TRBD1 (5 bases). V lost 0 bases and J lost 5, with 13 bases in between. The CDR3 has 15 residues. The germline CDR1 and CDR2 sequences are MNHEY and SVGAGI. In DNA, the CDR3 is TGTGCCAGCAGTTACTCGGGAAGGGGAGGTACTGAAGCTTTCTTT. It translates to CASSYSGRGGTEAFF.

The chain employs TRBV5-1 and TRBJ2-2; TRBD1 matches 9 bases. The CDR3 runs 17 residues. Trimming cost V 6 bases and J 4 bases; bases outside gene matches: 13. CDR1 and CDR2 (germline): SGHRS, YFSETQ. CDR3: CASNTIYGTGSTGELFF. The DNA for the CDR3 is TGCGCCAGCAATACCATCTACGGGACAGGGAGCACCGGGGAGCTGTTTTTT.

In its sample, this clonotype was seen a few times. CDR3 nucleotide sequence: TGCGCCAGCATGTCCGCGGGATCGGGCACCGGGGAGCTGTTTTTT. It codes for CASMSAGSGTGELFF. V usage is TRBV5-1 and J usage is TRBJ2-2; D may be TRBD2 (6 bases). Trimming removed 6 bases at V and 4 bases at J, with 16 bases between. The length of the CDR3 is 15 residues. CDR1 SGHRS and CDR2 YFSETQ come from the germline V gene. Filled out from reference TRBV5-1 and TRBJ2-2, the complete variable domain reads KAGVTQTPRYLIKTRGQQVTLSCSPISGHRSVSWYQQTPGQGLQFLFEYFSETQRNKGNFPGRFSGRQFSNSRSEMNVSTLELGDSALYLCASMSAGSGTGELFFGEGSRLTVL.

The table lists this clonotype with a few counts. Here the CDR3 DNA reads TGTGCCAGCAGCCACCGTGGACAGGGATCCGAGCAGTACTTC. This encodes CASSHRGQGSEQYF. The gene calls are TRBV4-2 and TRBJ2-7; TRBD1 matches 8 bases. The CDR3 is made up of 14 amino acids. Germline loops: CDR1 LGHNA, CDR2 YNFKEQ. V dropped 3 bases and J dropped 6; count of bases not matched to a gene: 7.

The J gene is TRBJ1-2, the V gene TRBV7-8; no firm D call. The V end was cut by 5 bases, the J end by 2 bases, with 21 bases between. Germline V gives CDR1 SGHVS, CDR2 FQNEAQ. CDR3 length equals 17 residues. The CDR3 sequence is CASSLYQTAKLNYGYTF. The CDR3 DNA sequence: TGTGCCAGCAGCCTTTACCAGACCGCGAAGTTGAACTATGGCTACACCTTC.

This clonotype has a count of ten or more. The chain combines TRBV5-1 with TRBJ2-3; 7 bases are shared with TRBD1. The ends lost 1 base at V and 2 bases at J; junction bases unmatched: 4. The germline V gene encodes CDR1 SGHRS and CDR2 YFSETQ. The length of the CDR3 is 15 residues. CDR3 sequence: CASSLTEGATDTQYF. Here the CDR3 DNA reads TGCGCCAGCAGCTTGACAGAGGGGGCCACAGATACGCAGTATTTT.

This chain uses TRBV4-3 with TRBJ2-1; possibly TRBD2 for D (6 bases). CDR1 is LGHNA and CDR2 is YSLEER in the germline V gene. V was shortened by 4 bases and J by 7 bases, with 14 bases between the two germline ends. The CDR3 consists of 14 residues. The CDR3 nucleotides read TGCGCCAGCAGCCGAAGACTAGGCCTAAATGAGCAGTTCTTC. This encodes CASSRRLGLNEQFF.

This clonotype was recorded a few times. The chain employs TRBV10-3 and TRBJ2-7; TRBD2 aligns across 10 bases. The CDR3 is 14 amino acids. The J segment lost 4 bases and the V segment lost 4 bases, leaving 4 bases of the junction unmatched. Germline CDR1 is ENHRY and CDR2 is SYGVKD. CDR3: CAISGGGLAYEQYF. CDR3 sequence (DNA): TGTGCCATCAGTGGGGGGGGACTAGCGTACGAGCAGTACTTC.

Here the CDR3 reads CASSVQGNTDTQYF. In DNA, the CDR3 is TGTGCCAGCAGCGTACAGGGGAACACAGATACGCAGTATTTT. This chain links TRBV9 with TRBJ2-3, with D maybe TRBD1 (6 bases). Germline values: CDR1 SGDLS, CDR2 YYNGEE. Trimming pared 1 base from V and 2 bases from J, leaving 8 bases between. The length of the CDR3 is 14 residues.

The chain is built from TRBV20-1 and TRBJ1-5, with a possible D match to TRBD1 (5 bases). The V end was cut by 4 bases, the J end by 5 bases, with 15 bases between. Germline V gene data show CDR1 as DFQATT and CDR2 as SNEGSKA (reference sequence). The CDR3 is 14 amino acids. CDR3 DNA: TGCAGTGCTACCGACGGGACGGCGGATCAGCCCCAGCATTTT. It yields the protein CSATDGTADQPQHF.